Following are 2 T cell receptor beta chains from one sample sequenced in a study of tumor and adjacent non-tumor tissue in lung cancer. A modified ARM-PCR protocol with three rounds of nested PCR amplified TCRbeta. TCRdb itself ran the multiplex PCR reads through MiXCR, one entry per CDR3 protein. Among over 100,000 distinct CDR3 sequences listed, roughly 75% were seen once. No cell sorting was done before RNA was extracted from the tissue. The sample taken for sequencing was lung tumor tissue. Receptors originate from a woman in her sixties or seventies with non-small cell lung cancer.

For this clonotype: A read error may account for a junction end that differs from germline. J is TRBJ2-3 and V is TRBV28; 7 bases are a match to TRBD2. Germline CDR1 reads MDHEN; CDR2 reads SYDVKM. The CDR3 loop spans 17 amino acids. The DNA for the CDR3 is TGTGCCACCAGTTTATCCGCGGCGGGGGAAGGCTCAGATACGCAGTATTTT. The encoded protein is CATSLSAAGEGSDTQYF. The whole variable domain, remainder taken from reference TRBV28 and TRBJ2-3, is DVKVTQSSRYLVKRTGEKVFLECVQDMDHENMFWYRQDPGLGLRLIYFSYDVKMKEKGDIPEGYSVSREKKERFSLILESASTNQTSMYLCATSLSAAGEGSDTQYFGPGTRLTVL.

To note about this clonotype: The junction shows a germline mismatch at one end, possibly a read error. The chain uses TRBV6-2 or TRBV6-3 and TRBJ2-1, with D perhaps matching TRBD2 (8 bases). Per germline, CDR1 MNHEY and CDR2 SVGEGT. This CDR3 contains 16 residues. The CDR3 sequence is CGSTRRQGLDYNEQFF. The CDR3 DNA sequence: TGTGGCAGCACTCGCCGACAGGGACTAGATTACAATGAGCAGTTCTTT.